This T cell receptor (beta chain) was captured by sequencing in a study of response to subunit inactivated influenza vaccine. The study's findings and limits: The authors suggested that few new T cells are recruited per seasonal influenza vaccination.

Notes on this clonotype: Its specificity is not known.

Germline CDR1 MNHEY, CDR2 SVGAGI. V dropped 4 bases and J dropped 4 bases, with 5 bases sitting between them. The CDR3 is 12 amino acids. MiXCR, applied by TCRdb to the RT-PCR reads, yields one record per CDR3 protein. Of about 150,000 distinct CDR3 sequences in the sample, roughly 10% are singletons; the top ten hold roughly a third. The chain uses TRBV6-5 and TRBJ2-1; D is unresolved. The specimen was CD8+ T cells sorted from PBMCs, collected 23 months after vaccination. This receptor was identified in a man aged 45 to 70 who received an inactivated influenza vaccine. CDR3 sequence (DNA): TGTGCCAGCAGTTCGAATTACAATGAGCAGTTCTTC. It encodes CASSSNYNEQFF.